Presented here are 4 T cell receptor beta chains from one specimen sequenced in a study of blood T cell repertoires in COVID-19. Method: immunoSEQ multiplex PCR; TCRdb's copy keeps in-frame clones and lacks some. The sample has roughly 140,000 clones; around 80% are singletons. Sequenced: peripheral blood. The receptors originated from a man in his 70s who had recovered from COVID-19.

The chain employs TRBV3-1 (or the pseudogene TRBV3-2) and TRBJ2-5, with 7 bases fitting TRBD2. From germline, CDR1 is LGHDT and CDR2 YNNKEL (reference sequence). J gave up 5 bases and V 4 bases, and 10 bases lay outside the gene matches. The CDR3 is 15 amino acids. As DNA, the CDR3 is TGTGCCAGCAGCCGAACTAGCGACCCGTGGGAGACCCAGTACTTC. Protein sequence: CASSRTSDPWETQYF.

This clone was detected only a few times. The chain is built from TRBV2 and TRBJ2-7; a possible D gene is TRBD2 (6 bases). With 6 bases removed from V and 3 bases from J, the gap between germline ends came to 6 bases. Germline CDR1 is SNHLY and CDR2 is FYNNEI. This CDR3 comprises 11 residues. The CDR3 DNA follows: TGTGCCAGCAGGGGGGGCTACGAGCAGTACTTC. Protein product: CASRGGYEQYF. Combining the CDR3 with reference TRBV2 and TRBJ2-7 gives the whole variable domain EPEVTQTPSHQVTQMGQEVILRCVPISNHLYFYWYRQILGQKVEFLVSFYNNEISEKSEIFDDQFSVERPDGSNFTLKIRSTKLEDSAMYFCASRGGYEQYFGPGTRLTVT.

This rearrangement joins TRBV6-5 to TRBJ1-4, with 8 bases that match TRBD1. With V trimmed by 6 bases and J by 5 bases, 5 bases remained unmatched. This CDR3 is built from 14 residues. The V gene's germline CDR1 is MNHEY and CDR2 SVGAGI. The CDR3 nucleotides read TGTGCCAGCAGGTTGACAGGGGTCAATGAAAAACTGTTTTTT. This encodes CASRLTGVNEKLFF.

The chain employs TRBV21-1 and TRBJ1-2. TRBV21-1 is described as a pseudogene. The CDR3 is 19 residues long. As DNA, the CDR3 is TGTGCCAGCAGCAAGAAAGGCCGAGGCAGCCTAAGCTTTGGGTATGGCTACACCTTC. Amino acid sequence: CASSKKGRGSLSFGYGYTF.